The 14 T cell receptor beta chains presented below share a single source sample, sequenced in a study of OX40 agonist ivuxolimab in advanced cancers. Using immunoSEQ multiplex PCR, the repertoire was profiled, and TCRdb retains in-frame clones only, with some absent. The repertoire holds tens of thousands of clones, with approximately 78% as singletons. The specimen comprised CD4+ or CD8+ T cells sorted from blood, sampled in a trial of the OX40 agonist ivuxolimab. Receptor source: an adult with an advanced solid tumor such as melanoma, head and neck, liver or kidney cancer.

The CDR3: CASSPISGAYYEQYF. The DNA for the CDR3 is TGTGCCAGCAGTCCCATTAGCGGGGCTTACTACGAGCAGTACTTC. The chain joins TRBV6-5 to TRBJ2-7; 8 nucleotides align to TRBD2. The CDR3 runs 15 residues. The germline CDR1 and CDR2 sequences are MNHEY and SVGAGI. The ends lost 5 bases at V and 3 bases at J; junction bases unmatched: 9.

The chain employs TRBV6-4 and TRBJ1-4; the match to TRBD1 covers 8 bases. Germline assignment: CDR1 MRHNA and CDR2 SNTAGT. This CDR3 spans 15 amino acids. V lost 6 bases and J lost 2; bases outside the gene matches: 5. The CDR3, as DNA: TGTGCCAGCAGATCCAACAGGGGGACTAATGAAAAACTGTTTTTT. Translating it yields CASRSNRGTNEKLFF.

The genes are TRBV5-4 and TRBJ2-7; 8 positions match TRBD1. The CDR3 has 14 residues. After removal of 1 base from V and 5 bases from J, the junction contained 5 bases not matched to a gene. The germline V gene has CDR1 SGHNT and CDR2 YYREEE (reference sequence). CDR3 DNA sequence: TGTGCCAGCAGCTTGACAGGGGGGATAAACGAGCAGTACTTC. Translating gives CASSLTGGINEQYF.

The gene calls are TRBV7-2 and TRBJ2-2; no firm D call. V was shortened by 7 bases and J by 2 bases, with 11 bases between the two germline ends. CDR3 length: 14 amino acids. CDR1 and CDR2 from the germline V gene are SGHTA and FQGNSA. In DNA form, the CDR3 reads TGTGCCAGCATCGCGCGGACCAACACCGGGGAGCTGTTTTTT. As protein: CASIARTNTGELFF.

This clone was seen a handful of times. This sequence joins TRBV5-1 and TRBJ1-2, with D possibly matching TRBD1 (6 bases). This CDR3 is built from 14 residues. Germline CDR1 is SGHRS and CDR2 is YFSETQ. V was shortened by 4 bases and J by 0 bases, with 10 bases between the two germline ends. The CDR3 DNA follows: TGCGCCAGCAGCCGGGACACCGCTAACTATGGCTACACCTTC. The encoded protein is CASSRDTANYGYTF. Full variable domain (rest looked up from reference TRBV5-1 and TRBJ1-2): KAGVTQTPRYLIKTRGQQVTLSCSPISGHRSVSWYQQTPGQGLQFLFEYFSETQRNKGNFPGRFSGRQFSNSRSEMNVSTLELGDSALYLCASSRDTANYGYTFGSGTRLTVV.

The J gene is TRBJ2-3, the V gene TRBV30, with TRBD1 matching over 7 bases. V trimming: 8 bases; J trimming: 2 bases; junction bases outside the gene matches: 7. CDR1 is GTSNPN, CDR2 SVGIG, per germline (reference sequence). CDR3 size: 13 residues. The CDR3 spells CAGHRGNTDTQYF. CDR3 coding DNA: TGTGCCGGTCACAGGGGTAACACAGATACGCAGTATTTT.

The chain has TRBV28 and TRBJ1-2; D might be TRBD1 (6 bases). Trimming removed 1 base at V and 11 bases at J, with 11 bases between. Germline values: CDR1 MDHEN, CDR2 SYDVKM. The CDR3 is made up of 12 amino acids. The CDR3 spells CASSLFQGLYTF. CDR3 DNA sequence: TGTGCCAGCAGTTTATTTCAGGGGCTATACACCTTC.

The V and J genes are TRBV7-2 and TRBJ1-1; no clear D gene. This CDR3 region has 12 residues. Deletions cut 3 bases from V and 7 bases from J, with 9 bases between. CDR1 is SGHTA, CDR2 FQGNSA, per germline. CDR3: CASSFSRGEAFF. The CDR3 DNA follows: TGTGCCAGCAGCTTCAGTCGGGGTGAAGCTTTCTTT.

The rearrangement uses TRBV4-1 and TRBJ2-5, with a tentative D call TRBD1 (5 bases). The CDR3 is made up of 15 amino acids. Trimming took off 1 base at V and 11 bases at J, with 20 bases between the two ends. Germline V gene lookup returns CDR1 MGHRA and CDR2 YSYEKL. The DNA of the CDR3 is TGCGCCAGCAGCCAAGTTCGGAACAGGCCTATGCCTCAGTACTTC. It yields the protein CASSQVRNRPMPQYF.

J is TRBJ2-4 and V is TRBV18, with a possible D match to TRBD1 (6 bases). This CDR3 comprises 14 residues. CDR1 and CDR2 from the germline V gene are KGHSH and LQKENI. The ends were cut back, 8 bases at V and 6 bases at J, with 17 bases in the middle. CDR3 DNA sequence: TGTGCCAGCAGAACCACGGGACAACTAAACATTCAGTACTTC. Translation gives CASRTTGQLNIQYF.

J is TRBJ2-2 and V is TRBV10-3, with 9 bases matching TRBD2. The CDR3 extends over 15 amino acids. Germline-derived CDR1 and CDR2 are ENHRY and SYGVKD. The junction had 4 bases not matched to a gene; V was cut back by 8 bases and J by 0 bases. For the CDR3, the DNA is TGTGCCATCGAGGCTAGCGGGACGAACACCGGGGAGCTGTTTTTT. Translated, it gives CAIEASGTNTGELFF.

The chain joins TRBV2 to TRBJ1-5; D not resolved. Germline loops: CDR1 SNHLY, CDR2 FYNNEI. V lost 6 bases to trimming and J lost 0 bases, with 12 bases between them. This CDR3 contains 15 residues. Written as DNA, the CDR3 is TGTGCCAGCAGCCGGAACCCTTATAGCAATCAGCCCCAGCATTTT. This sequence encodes CASSRNPYSNQPQHF.

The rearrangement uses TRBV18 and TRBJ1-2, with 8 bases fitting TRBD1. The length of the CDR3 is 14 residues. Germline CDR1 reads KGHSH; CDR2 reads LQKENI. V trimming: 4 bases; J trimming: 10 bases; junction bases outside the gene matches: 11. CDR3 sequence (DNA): TGTGCCAGCTCACAGGGACAGGTGTTTTATTTCTACACCTTC. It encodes CASSQGQVFYFYTF.

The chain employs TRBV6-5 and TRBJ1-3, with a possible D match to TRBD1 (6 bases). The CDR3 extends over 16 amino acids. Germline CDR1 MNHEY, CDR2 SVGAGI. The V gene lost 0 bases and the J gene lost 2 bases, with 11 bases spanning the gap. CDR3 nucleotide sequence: TGTGCCAGCAGTTACTCGTCAAGGGGGACTGGAAACACCATATATTTT. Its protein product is CASSYSSRGTGNTIYF.